These 30 T cell receptor beta chains were all obtained from the same sample, sequenced in a study of a mutant IDH1 vaccine in newly diagnosed glioma. Time point reported: baseline, week 1 (first vaccination visit). Stated treatment: pre-vaccination baseline after standard-of-care therapy. Repertoires were generated with immunoSEQ multiplex PCR, while TCRdb's copy carries only in-frame clones and drops some. This repertoire shows roughly 51,000 clones, roughly 89% found once; its top ten account for around 2.5%. The sequencing used PBMCs, collected from a glioma patient treated with radiotherapy, temozolomide or both. All receptors derive from a man in his forties with glioma.

The V gene is TRBV7-9, the J gene TRBJ2-5; 7 nucleotides match TRBD2. CDR3 length equals 15 residues. Trimming removed 4 bases from V and 1 base from J; junction bases left unmatched: 6. CDR1 is SEHNR, CDR2 FQNEAQ, per germline (reference sequence). The CDR3 is CASSYGAGIQETQYF. CDR3 bases: TGTGCCAGCAGCTACGGAGCGGGGATCCAAGAGACCCAGTACTTC.

CDR3 sequence (DNA): TGTGCCAGCAGGCCTGTTTTTGGGGGCAGGAACACTGAAGCTTTCTTT. It specifies CASRPVFGGRNTEAFF. The gene calls are TRBV7-9 and TRBJ1-1, with a tentative D call TRBD1 (6 bases). The germline V gene encodes CDR1 SEHNR and CDR2 FQNEAQ (reference sequence). The CDR3 sequence is 16 residues long. The V end lost 6 bases, the J end lost 1 base, and 18 bases lay between the germline ends.

The V gene is TRBV4-2, the J gene TRBJ2-1, with TRBD2 as a possible D gene (6 bases). The CDR3 has 14 residues. Germline-derived CDR1 and CDR2 are LGHNA and YNFKEQ. Trimming shortened V by 0 bases and J by 6 bases, and 9 bases separated the two germline ends. CDR3: CASSQDTSPNEQFF. The CDR3 nucleotides are TGTGCCAGCAGCCAAGATACTAGCCCCAATGAGCAGTTCTTC.

On this clone: The final CDR3 position lacks the conserved phenylalanine or tryptophan, pointing to a likely read error. The DNA is omitted, as the CDR3 cannot be located on it reliably, and the CDR3 follows TCRdb's listing. This sequence joins TRBV21-1 and TRBJ1-2. TRBV21-1 is classified as a pseudogene. Both ends counted, the CDR3 spans 9 residues. CDR3 in amino acids: CASSKAGLV.

Written as DNA, the CDR3 is TGTGCCAGCAGCCCAAGGGGGGGAATCACTGAAGCTTTCTTT. Protein sequence: CASSPRGGITEAFF. This chain links TRBV5-4 with TRBJ1-1; D may be TRBD1 (6 bases). This CDR3 contains 14 residues. Between the trimmed V and J ends, which lost 4 bases and 4 bases, there was a span of 14 bases. From germline, CDR1 is SGHNT and CDR2 YYREEE (reference sequence).

The rearrangement joins TRBV28 to TRBJ2-5; D may be TRBD2 (5 bases). CDR1 and CDR2 from the germline V gene are MDHEN and SYDVKM. The CDR3 is 13 residues long. The V end lost 5 bases, the J end lost 1 base, and 8 bases lay between the germline ends. CDR3 DNA sequence: TGTGCCAGCAGTCAAGCGGTCCAAGAGACCCAGTACTTC. Residues: CASSQAVQETQYF.

This clone came up once. This chain links TRBV25-1 with TRBJ2-4; weak D call: TRBD1 (6 bases). Between the trimmed V and J ends, which lost 1 base and 0 bases, there was a span of 10 bases. Germline CDR1 MGHDK, CDR2 SYGVNS. The CDR3 totals 16 residues. CDR3 loop: CASSEWGRGAKNIQYF. CDR3 bases: TGTGCCAGCAGTGAATGGGGCAGGGGAGCCAAAAACATTCAGTACTTC.

This chain links TRBV19 with TRBJ2-1, with 8 positions matching TRBD2. CDR3 length: 17 amino acids. The germline V gene encodes CDR1 LNHDA and CDR2 SQIVND (reference sequence). The V gene end was trimmed by 0 bases and the J gene end by 2 bases; junction bases not matched to a gene: 6. Here the CDR3 reads CASSIELAEGTYNEQFF. CDR3 coding DNA: TGTGCCAGTAGTATAGAACTAGCGGAGGGAACCTACAATGAGCAGTTCTTC.

The chain links TRBV7-9 to TRBJ1-5; D unresolved. Germline V gives CDR1 SEHNR, CDR2 FQNEAQ (reference sequence). V lost 4 bases to trimming and J lost 3 bases, with 10 bases between them. This CDR3 has 14 amino acids. DNA for the CDR3: TGTGCCAGCAGCTCCACGGGGTACAATCAGCCCCAGCATTTT. It translates to CASSSTGYNQPQHF.

This clone was detected a few times. The V gene is TRBV27, the J gene TRBJ2-1; no clear D. The V end was cut by 3 bases, the J end by 3 bases, with 0 bases between. The length of the CDR3 is 11 residues. CDR1 MNHEY and CDR2 SMNVEV come from the germline V gene (reference sequence). The CDR3 protein is CASSFYNEQFF. The CDR3 DNA reads TGTGCCAGCAGTTTCTACAATGAGCAGTTCTTC.

The chain joins TRBV5-6 to TRBJ2-2; TRBD1 matches at 9 bases. The CDR3 contains 16 residues. Germline V gene sequence: CDR1 SGHDT, CDR2 YYEEEE. V lost 0 bases to trimming and J lost 4 bases; unmatched junction nucleotides: 4. The CDR3 DNA reads as TGTGCCAGCAGCTTGGACGGGACAGGGCTCACCGGGGAGCTGTTTTTT. Amino acids: CASSLDGTGLTGELFF.

The chain joins TRBV5-1 to TRBJ2-7, with D tentatively TRBD1 (6 bases). The ends were cut back, 0 bases at V and 7 bases at J, with 11 bases in the middle. CDR1 and CDR2 (germline): SGHRS, YFSETQ. The CDR3 sequence is 13 residues long. This CDR3 is CASSLGTEEEQYF. The CDR3 nucleotides read TGCGCCAGCAGCTTGGGGACAGAGGAGGAGCAGTACTTC.

V and J are TRBV4-3 and TRBJ2-1, with D uncertain. The CDR3 consists of 15 residues. Germline V gene lookup returns CDR1 LGHNA and CDR2 YSLEER. V lost 0 bases, J lost 10 bases, and 16 bases lay in between. Here the CDR3 DNA reads TGCGCCAGCAGCCAAGATCTTGCCACCTTCCGCGAGCAGTTCTTC. Protein: CASSQDLATFREQFF.

The chain is built from TRBV6-6 and TRBJ1-2; D may be TRBD1 (6 bases). This CDR3 comprises 13 residues. Germline CDR1 reads MNHNY; CDR2 reads SVGAGI (reference sequence). The V and J ends lost 10 bases and 8 bases respectively, with 20 bases between them. CDR3 bases: TGTGCCACAACGGACAGACCCAATGAGGGCTACACCTTC. Amino acids: CATTDRPNEGYTF.

The table lists this clone with a few counts. J is TRBJ2-7 and V is TRBV19, with TRBD1 matching 7 bases. Germline trimming cut 4 bases from V and 4 bases from J; bases unmatched to any gene: 7. Germline V CDR1 and CDR2: LNHDA, SQIVND (reference sequence). This CDR3 contains 14 residues. The CDR3 here is CASSTPTGNYEQYF. The CDR3 DNA sequence: TGTGCCAGTAGTACCCCGACAGGGAATTACGAGCAGTACTTC.

The chain has TRBV14 and TRBJ2-1; 9 nucleotides agree with TRBD1. The junction had 2 bases not matched to a gene; V was cut back by 7 bases and J by 4 bases. The germline V gene encodes CDR1 SGHDN and CDR2 FVKESK. The CDR3 runs 13 residues. The CDR3 spells CASKQGAYNEQFF. Here the CDR3 DNA reads TGTGCCAGCAAACAGGGGGCATACAATGAGCAGTTCTTC.

This chain joins TRBV19 and TRBJ1-1; D is possibly TRBD1 (5 bases). Germline loops: CDR1 LNHDA, CDR2 SQIVND (reference sequence). The germline V and J ends were trimmed by 7 bases and 5 bases, with 20 bases remaining between them. The length of the CDR3 is 15 residues. Written as DNA, the CDR3 is TGTGCCAGTACCCCCCTACGGGGGATACGGACTGAAGCTTTCTTT. Translating it yields CASTPLRGIRTEAFF.

The CDR3 sequence: CASSPQPGGNEQFF. Here the CDR3 DNA reads TGTGCCAGCTCACCTCAGCCGGGAGGCAATGAGCAGTTCTTC. The V call is TRBV18, the J call TRBJ2-1; 7 nucleotides match TRBD2. Trimming took 3 bases from V and 6 from J; bases not matched to a gene: 5. Germline V gene sequence: CDR1 KGHSH, CDR2 LQKENI. The CDR3 loop spans 14 amino acids.

This clone was found once. The chain has TRBV5-4 and TRBJ2-7; D not certain. This CDR3 has 11 residues. CDR1 and CDR2 from the germline V gene are SGHNT and YYREEE (reference sequence). Trimming shortened V by 4 bases and J by 5 bases, and 7 bases separated the two germline ends. The CDR3 nucleotides read TGTGCCAGCAGCCTCCGACACGAGCAGTACTTC. Protein sequence: CASSLRHEQYF.

This chain links TRBV14 with TRBJ2-1; 9 nucleotides agree with TRBD2. This CDR3 region has 17 residues. CDR1 SGHDN and CDR2 FVKESK come from the germline V gene. The V and J ends lost 0 bases and 9 bases, in that order; junction bases with no gene match: 12. The CDR3 DNA reads as TGTGCCAGCAGCCAAGATCGAGTTAGCGGGAGCTCGGGTGAGCAGTTCTTC. Translation gives CASSQDRVSGSSGEQFF.

The chain joins TRBV5-6 to TRBJ1-5, with TRBD1 matching over 9 bases. The junction had 12 bases not matched to a gene; V was cut back by 3 bases and J by 2 bases. CDR1 is SGHDT, CDR2 YYEEEE, per germline. There are 18 residues in the CDR3. CDR3 region: CASSSGTGKFGGNQPQHF. CDR3 DNA: TGTGCCAGCAGCTCCGGGACAGGGAAGTTTGGTGGCAATCAGCCCCAGCATTTT.

This clone was recorded once. This sequence joins TRBV28 and TRBJ2-7, with 7 bases lining up with TRBD1. The trim removed 7 bases at V and 2 bases at J, leaving 8 bases unmatched. The V gene's germline CDR1 is MDHEN and CDR2 SYDVKM. The CDR3 extends over 14 amino acids. CDR3 sequence reads: CASTRRDRAYEQYF. CDR3 sequence (DNA): TGTGCCAGCACGCGAAGGGACAGAGCCTACGAGCAGTACTTC.

The DNA for the CDR3 is TGTGCCAGCAGTTACCGTCCGGGGACGAACACCGGGGAGCTGTTTTTT. As protein: CASSYRPGTNTGELFF. The chain carries TRBV6-5 and TRBJ2-2; D is possibly TRBD2 (5 bases). V was trimmed by 2 bases and J by 0 bases, leaving 10 bases between them. Germline V gene lookup returns CDR1 MNHEY and CDR2 SVGAGI. The CDR3 is 16 amino acids.

V and J are TRBV30 and TRBJ1-4; unclear D gene. Trimming pared 2 bases from V and 1 base from J, leaving 20 bases between. Germline values: CDR1 GTSNPN, CDR2 SVGIG (reference sequence). The CDR3 length is 18 residues. Written as DNA, the CDR3 is TGTGCCTGGAGTCTTACAGCCCCGCGAACCGTAACTAATGAAAAACTGTTTTTT. As protein: CAWSLTAPRTVTNEKLFF.

The chain has TRBV9 and TRBJ2-3; 9 bases line up with TRBD1. The length of the CDR3 is 15 residues. The ends lost 0 bases at V and 6 bases at J; junction bases unmatched: 5. The V gene's germline CDR1 is SGDLS and CDR2 YYNGEE. Here the CDR3 reads CASSVGGTGLDTQYF. DNA of the CDR3: TGTGCCAGCAGCGTAGGAGGGACAGGGCTCGATACGCAGTATTTT.

The rearrangement uses TRBV19 and TRBJ2-3; 9 nucleotides match TRBD1. With 6 bases clipped from V and 6 bases from J, the junction kept 10 bases outside the gene matches. Germline lookup yields CDR1 LNHDA and CDR2 SQIVND (reference sequence). CDR3 length: 15 residues. The CDR3 region is CASSGTGYGGDTQYF. DNA of the CDR3: TGTGCCAGTAGCGGGACAGGGTATGGTGGGGATACGCAGTATTTT.

This clone was found once. V gene TRBV29-1 combines with J gene TRBJ2-7; tentatively, D is TRBD1 (6 bases). The CDR3 covers 13 residues. V lost 3 bases, J lost 6 bases, and 15 bases lay in between. Germline CDR1 is SQVTM and CDR2 is ANQGSEA. This chain's CDR3 is CSVEWGRGGEQYF. The DNA for the CDR3 is TGCAGCGTTGAGTGGGGCAGGGGCGGCGAGCAGTACTTC.

The V call is TRBV7-9, the J call TRBJ2-3, with 9 bases identical to TRBD2. Losses at the gene ends were 6 bases for V and 4 bases for J; bases not matched to a gene: 14. The length of the CDR3 is 17 residues. Germline CDR1 is SEHNR and CDR2 is FQNEAQ (reference sequence). In DNA, the CDR3 is TGTGCCAGCAGAAGCTTATTAGCGGGAGACGAGGCAGATACGCAGTATTTT. Translation gives CASRSLLAGDEADTQYF.

A single count supports this clone. The gene calls are TRBV5-8 and TRBJ2-1, with 8 nucleotides matching TRBD1. The CDR3 has 15 amino acids. The trim removed 3 bases at V and 6 bases at J, leaving 8 bases unmatched. Germline CDR1 SGHTS, CDR2 YDEGEE. CDR3 in amino acids: CASSSRTGIANEQFF. In nucleotides, the CDR3 is TGTGCCAGCAGCTCCAGGACAGGGATCGCCAATGAGCAGTTCTTC.

This clone is a singleton in its sample. V is TRBV7-2 and J is TRBJ1-4; weak D call: TRBD1 (6 bases). V shed 5 bases and J shed 8 bases, with 15 bases lying between them. This CDR3 comprises 14 residues. Germline assignment: CDR1 SGHTA and CDR2 FQGNSA. CDR3 sequence reads: CASSDGGAREKLFF. The CDR3 nucleotides read TGTGCCAGCAGCGACGGGGGGGCCAGGGAAAAACTGTTTTTT. The complete variable domain, with remaining parts taken from reference TRBV7-2 and TRBJ1-4, reads GAGVSQSPSNKVTEKGKDVELRCDPISGHTALYWYRQSLGQGLEFLIYFQGNSAPDKSGLPSDRFSAERTGGSVSTLTIQRTQQEDSAVYLCASSDGGAREKLFFGSGTQLSVL.